This T cell receptor (beta chain) was captured in a study of blood T cell repertoires in COVID-19. Background on the study: Collection of acute and convalescent COVID-19 samples took place in the United States, Italy and Spain.

In the source study's methods: Cell counts per sample came from amplifying reference gene primers. The method was immunoSEQ multiplex PCR; TCRdb's version includes in-frame clones alone and lacks a portion of them. V, J and clone size are taken as reported in that table, and D and trimming were inferred from the DNA itself. The table has around 68,000 clones, around nine tenths seen once. CDR1 is SEHNR, CDR2 FQNEAQ, per germline (reference sequence). With 4 bases clipped from V and 2 bases from J, the junction kept 10 bases outside the gene matches. This CDR3 region has 16 residues. The sequence derives from a man aged 45-65 years with active COVID-19. The sample taken for sequencing was peripheral blood. This rearrangement joins TRBV7-9 to TRBJ2-5, with 7 bases fitting TRBD1. CDR3 protein: CASSSTGQSPQETQYF. The CDR3 DNA is TGTGCCAGCAGCTCCACGGGACAGAGCCCACAAGAGACCCAGTACTTC.